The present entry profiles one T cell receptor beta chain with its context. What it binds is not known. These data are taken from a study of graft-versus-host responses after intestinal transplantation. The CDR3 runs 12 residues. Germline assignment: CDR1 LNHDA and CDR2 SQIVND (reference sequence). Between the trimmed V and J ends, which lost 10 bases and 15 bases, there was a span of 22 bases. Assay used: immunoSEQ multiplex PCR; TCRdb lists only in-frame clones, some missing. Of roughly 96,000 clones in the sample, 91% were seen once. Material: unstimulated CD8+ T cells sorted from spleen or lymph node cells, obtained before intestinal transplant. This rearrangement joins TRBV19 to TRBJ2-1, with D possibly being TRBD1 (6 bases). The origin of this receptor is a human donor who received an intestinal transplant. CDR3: CATQGPSLEMFF. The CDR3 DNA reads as TGTGCCACCCAGGGGCCCTCACTAGAAATGTTCTTC. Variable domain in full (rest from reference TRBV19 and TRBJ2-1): DGGITQSPKYLFRKEGQNVTLSCEQNLNHDAMYWYRQDPGQGLRLIYYSQIVNDFQKGDIAEGYSVSREKKESFPLTVTSAQKNPTAFYLCATQGPSLEMFFGPGTRLTVL.